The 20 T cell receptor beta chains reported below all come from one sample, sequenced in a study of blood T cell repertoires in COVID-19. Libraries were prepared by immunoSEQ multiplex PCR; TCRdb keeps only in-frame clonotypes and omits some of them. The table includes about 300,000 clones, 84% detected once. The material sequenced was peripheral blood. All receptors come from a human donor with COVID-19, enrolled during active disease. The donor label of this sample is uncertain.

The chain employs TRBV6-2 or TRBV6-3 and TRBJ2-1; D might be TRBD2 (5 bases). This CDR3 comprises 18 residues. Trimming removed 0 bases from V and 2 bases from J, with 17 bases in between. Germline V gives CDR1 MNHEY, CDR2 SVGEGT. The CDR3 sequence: CASSYSVLAENPYNEQFF. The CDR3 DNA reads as TGTGCCAGCAGTTACTCCGTCCTAGCAGAGAACCCCTACAATGAGCAGTTCTTC.

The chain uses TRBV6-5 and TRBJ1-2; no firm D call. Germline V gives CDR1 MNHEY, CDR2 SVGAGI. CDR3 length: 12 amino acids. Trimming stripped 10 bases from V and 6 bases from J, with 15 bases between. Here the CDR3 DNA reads TGTGCCACACTTATCGAGGGAGATGGCTACACCTTC. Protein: CATLIEGDGYTF.

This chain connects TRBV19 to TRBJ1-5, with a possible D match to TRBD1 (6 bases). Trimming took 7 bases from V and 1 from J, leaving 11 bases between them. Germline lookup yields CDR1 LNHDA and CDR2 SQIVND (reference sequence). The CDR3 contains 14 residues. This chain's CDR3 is CASTLDRSNQPQHF. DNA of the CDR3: TGTGCCAGTACCTTGGACAGAAGCAATCAGCCCCAGCATTTT.

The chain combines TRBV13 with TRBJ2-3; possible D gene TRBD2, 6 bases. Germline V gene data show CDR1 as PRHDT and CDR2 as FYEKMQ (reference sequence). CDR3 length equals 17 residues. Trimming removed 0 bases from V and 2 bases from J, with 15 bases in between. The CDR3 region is CASSLGRASDPTDTQYF. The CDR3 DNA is TGTGCCAGCAGCTTAGGCCGGGCTAGCGATCCCACAGATACGCAGTATTTT.

This CDR3 reads CASSVGGGGNRNSPLHF. The CDR3 region has the DNA TGTGCCAGCAGCGTCGGTGGGGGAGGGAATCGGAATTCACCCCTCCACTTT. The chain couples TRBV9 to TRBJ1-6, with a weak D call TRBD1 (5 bases). CDR1 and CDR2 from the germline V gene are SGDLS and YYNGEE. The CDR3 is 17 residues long. With 2 bases removed from V and 7 bases from J, the gap between germline ends came to 19 bases.

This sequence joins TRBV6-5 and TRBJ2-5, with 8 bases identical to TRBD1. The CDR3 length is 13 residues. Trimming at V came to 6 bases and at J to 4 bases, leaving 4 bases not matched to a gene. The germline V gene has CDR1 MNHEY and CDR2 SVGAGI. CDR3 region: CASSRDRLETQYF. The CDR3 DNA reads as TGTGCCAGCAGCAGGGACAGGTTAGAGACCCAGTACTTC.

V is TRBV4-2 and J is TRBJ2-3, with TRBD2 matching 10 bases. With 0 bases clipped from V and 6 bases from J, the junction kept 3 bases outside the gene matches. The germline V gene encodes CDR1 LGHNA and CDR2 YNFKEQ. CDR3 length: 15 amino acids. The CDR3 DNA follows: TGTGCCAGCAGCCAAGATAGCGGGAGGTTTGATACGCAGTATTTT. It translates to CASSQDSGRFDTQYF.

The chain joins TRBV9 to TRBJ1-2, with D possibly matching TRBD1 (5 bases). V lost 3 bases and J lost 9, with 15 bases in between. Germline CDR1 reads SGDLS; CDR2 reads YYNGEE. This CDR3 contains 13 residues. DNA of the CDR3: TGTGCCAGCAGCGCCTCGGGAGGGGTGCGCTACACCTTC. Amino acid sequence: CASSASGGVRYTF.

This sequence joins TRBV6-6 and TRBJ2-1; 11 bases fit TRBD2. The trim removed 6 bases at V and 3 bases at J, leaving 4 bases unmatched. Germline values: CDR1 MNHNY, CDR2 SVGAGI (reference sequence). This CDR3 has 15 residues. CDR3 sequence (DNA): TGTGCCAGCAGCCTCACTAGCGGGAGCTACAATGAGCAGTTCTTC. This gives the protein CASSLTSGSYNEQFF.

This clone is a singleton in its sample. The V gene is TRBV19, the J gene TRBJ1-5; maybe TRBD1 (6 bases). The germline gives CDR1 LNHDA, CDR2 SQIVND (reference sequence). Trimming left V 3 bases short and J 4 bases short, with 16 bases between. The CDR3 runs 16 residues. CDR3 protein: CASSMGTGKFNQPQHF. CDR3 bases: TGTGCCAGTAGTATGGGCACAGGGAAATTTAATCAGCCCCAGCATTTT.

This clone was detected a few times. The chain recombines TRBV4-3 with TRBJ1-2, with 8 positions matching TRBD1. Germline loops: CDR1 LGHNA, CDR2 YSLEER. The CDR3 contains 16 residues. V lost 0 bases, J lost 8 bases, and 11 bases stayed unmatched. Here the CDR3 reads CASSQEGGGQVGGYTF. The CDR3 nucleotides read TGCGCCAGCAGCCAAGAAGGTGGGGGACAGGTGGGAGGCTACACCTTC.

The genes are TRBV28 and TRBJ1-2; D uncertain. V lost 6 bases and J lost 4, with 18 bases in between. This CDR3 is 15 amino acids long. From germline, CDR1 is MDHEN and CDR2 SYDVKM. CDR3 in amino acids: CASSPAQVAPYGYTF. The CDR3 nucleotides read TGTGCCAGCAGCCCTGCCCAGGTGGCTCCCTATGGCTACACCTTC.

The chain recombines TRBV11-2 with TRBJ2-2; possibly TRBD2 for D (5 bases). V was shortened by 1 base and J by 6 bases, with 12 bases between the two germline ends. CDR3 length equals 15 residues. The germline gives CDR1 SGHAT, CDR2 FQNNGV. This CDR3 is CASSLVGARAGELFF. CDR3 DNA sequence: TGTGCCAGCAGCTTAGTTGGAGCGCGGGCCGGGGAGCTGTTTTTT.

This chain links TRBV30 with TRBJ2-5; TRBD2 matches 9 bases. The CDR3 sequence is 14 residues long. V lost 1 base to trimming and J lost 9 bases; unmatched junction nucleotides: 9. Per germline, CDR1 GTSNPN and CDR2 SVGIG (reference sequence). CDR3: CAWSGAGGAIPQYF. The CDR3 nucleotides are TGTGCCTGGAGTGGAGCGGGAGGCGCCATTCCCCAGTACTTC.

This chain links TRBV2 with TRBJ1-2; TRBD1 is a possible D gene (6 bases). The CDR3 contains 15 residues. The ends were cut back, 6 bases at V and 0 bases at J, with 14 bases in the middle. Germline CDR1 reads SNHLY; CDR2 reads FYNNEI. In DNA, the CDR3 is TGTGCCAGCAGCCTTAGGACAGAAGCTAACTATGGCTACACCTTC. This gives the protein CASSLRTEANYGYTF.

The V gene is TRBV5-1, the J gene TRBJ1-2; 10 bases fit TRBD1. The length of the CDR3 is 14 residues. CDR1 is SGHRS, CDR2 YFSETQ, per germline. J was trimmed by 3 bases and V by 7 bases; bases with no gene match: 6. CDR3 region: CASRPGTGDYGYTF. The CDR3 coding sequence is TGCGCCAGCCGCCCCGGGACAGGGGACTATGGCTACACCTTC. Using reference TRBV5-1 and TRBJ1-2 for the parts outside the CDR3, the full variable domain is KAGVTQTPRYLIKTRGQQVTLSCSPISGHRSVSWYQQTPGQGLQFLFEYFSETQRNKGNFPGRFSGRQFSNSRSEMNVSTLELGDSALYLCASRPGTGDYGYTFGSGTRLTVV.

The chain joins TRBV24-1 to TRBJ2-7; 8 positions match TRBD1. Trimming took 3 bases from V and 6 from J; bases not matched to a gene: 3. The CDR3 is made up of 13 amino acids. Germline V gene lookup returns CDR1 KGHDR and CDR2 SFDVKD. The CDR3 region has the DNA TGTGCCACCAGTGATGCGGACAGGGCCGAGCAGTACTTC. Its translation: CATSDADRAEQYF.

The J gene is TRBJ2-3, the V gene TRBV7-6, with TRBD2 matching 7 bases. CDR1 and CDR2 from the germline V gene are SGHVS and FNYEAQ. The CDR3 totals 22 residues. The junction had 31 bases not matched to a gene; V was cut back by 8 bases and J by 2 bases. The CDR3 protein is CASRGDYISPGSVLRDTDTQYF. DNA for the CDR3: TGTGCCAGCCGGGGGGACTATATCTCTCCGGGCTCGGTCCTGAGGGACACAGATACGCAGTATTTT.

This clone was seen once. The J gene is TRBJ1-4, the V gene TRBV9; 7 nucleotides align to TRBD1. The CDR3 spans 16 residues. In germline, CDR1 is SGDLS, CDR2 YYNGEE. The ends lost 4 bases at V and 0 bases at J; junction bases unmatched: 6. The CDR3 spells CASSPRGTATNEKLFF. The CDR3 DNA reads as TGTGCCAGCAGCCCAAGAGGGACAGCAACTAATGAAAAACTGTTTTTT.

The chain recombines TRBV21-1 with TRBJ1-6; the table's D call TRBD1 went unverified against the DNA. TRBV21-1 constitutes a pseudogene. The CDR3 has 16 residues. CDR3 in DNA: TGTGCCAGCAGCCGACCCACCGGGACAGCCAATTCACCCCTCCACTTT. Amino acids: CASSRPTGTANSPLHF.